This T cell receptor (beta chain) was captured in a study of shared clonotypes between healthy human individuals. TCRdb's copy holds only in-frame clones and misses some; the assay was immunoSEQ multiplex PCR. The table records millions of clones, approximately 95% of them present only once. This CDR3 spans 13 amino acids. In germline, CDR1 is MNHEY, CDR2 SMNVEV (reference sequence). Trimming removed 0 bases from V and 3 bases from J, with 5 bases in between. Sequenced sample: naive CD4+ T cells from PBMCs. This sample's subset: CD45RA+ positively selected. This TCR was sampled from a young man in good health. Some clones in this sample may be carry-over from other donors' samples. This chain uses TRBV27 with TRBJ2-5; unclear D gene. The CDR3 DNA sequence: TGTGCCAGCAGTTTATCGAGTGAAGAGACCCAGTACTTC. Its protein product is CASSLSSEETQYF.